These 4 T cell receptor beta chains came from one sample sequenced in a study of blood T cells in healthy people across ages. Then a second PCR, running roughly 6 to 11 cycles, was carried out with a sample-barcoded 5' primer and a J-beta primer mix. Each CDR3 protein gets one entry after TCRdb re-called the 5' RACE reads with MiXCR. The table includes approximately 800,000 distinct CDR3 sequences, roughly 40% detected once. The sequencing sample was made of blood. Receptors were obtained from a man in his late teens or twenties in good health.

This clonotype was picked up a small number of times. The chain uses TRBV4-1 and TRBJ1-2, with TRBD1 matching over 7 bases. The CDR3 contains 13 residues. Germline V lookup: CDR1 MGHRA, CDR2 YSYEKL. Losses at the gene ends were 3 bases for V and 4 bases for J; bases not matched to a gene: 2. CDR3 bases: TGCGCCAGCAGCCAGACAGGGTTCTATGGCTACACCTTC. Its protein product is CASSQTGFYGYTF.

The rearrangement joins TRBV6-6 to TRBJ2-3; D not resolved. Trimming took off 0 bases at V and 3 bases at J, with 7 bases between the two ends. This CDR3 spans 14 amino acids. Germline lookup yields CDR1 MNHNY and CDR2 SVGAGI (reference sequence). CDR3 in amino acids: CASSYSFFTDTQYF. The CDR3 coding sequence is TGTGCCAGCAGTTACTCCTTCTTTACAGATACGCAGTATTTT.

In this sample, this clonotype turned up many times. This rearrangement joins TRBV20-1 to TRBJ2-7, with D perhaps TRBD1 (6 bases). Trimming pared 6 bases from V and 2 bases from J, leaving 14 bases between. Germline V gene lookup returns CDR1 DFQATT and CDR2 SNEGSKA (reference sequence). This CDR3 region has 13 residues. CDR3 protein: CSARGRSTYEQYF. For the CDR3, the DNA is TGCAGTGCCAGGGGCAGAAGTACCTACGAGCAGTACTTC.

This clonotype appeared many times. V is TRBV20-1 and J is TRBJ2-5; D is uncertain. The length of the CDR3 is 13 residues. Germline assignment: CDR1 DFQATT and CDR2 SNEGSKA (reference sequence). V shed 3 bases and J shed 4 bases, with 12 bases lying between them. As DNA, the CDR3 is TGCAGTGCTAGGGCGGCAGGCCCAGAGACCCAGTACTTC. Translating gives CSARAAGPETQYF.